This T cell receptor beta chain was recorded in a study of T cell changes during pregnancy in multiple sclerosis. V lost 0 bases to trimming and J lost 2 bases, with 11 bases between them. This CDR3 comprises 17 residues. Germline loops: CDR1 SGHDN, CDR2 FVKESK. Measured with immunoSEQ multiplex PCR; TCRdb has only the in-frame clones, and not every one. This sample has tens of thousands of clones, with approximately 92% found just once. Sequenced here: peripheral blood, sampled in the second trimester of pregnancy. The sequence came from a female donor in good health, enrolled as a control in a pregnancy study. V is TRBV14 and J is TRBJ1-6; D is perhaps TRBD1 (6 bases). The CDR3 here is CASSQDHRVTYNSPLHF. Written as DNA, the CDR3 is TGTGCCAGCAGCCAAGATCACAGGGTAACCTATAATTCACCCCTCCACTTT.